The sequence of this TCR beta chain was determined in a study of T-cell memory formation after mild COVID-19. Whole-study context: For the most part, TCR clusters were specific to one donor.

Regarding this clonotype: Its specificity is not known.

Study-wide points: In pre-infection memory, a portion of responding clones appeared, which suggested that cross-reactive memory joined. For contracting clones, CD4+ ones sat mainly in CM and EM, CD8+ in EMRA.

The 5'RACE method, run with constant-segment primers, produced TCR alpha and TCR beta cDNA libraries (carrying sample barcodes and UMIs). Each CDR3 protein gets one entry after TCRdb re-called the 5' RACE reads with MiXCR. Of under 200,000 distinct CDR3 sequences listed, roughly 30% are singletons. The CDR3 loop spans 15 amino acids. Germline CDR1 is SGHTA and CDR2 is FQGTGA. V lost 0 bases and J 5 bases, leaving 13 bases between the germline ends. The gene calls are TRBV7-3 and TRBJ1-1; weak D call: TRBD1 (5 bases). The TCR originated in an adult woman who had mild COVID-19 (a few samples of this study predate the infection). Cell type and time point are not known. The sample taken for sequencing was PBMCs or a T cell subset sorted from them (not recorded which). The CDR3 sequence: CASSLTQGSRTEAFF. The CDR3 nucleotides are TGTGCCAGCAGCTTAACGCAGGGTTCGAGAACTGAAGCTTTCTTT.